This TCR beta chain originates from a study of T cell changes during pregnancy in multiple sclerosis. This clone has a handful of counts. The V and J ends lost 8 bases and 5 bases, in that order; junction bases with no gene match: 9. This CDR3 is 15 amino acids long. CDR1 MNHEY and CDR2 SMNVEV come from the germline V gene (reference sequence). Profiling relied on immunoSEQ multiplex PCR, and the TCRdb table lists in-frame clones only, not all of them. The sample contains 20,000 to 25,000 clones, 80% to 90% of which appear only once. The V and J genes are TRBV27 and TRBJ2-7, with 13 bases matching TRBD2. This TCR derives from a female donor with multiple sclerosis, enrolled in a pregnancy study. Sequencing used CD8+ T cells from peripheral blood mononuclear cells, obtained in the first trimester of pregnancy. CDR3 protein: CASRTGLAGINEQYF. For the CDR3, the DNA is TGTGCCAGCCGAACGGGACTAGCGGGAATCAACGAGCAGTACTTC.